The 18 T cell receptor beta chains in this list originate from one sample, sequenced in a study of shared clonotypes between healthy human individuals. Assay used: immunoSEQ multiplex PCR; TCRdb lists only in-frame clones, some missing. The sample includes about 1,900,000 clones, about 95% of them seen just once. CD45RO-negative, CCR7-selected cells formed the naive CD8 fraction, which excluded terminally differentiated effector memory CD45RA+ cells. The specimen sequenced was naive CD8+ T cells sorted from blood. These TCRs come from a man aged 18 to 35 in good health.

The chain links TRBV9 to TRBJ1-2, with TRBD1 matching over 11 bases. The V gene's germline CDR1 is SGDLS and CDR2 YYNGEE. V gave up 3 bases and J gave up 10 bases; unmatched junction bases: 5. The CDR3 is made up of 13 amino acids. In nucleotides, the CDR3 is TGTGCCAGCAGCGCCGGGACAGGGGGGGACTACACCTTC. Its translation: CASSAGTGGDYTF.

This sequence joins TRBV27 and TRBJ2-7, with TRBD2 as a possible D gene (6 bases). The V end lost 2 bases, the J end lost 3 bases, and 14 bases lay between the germline ends. The length of the CDR3 is 15 residues. Per the germline V gene, CDR1 is MNHEY and CDR2 is SMNVEV (reference sequence). The CDR3 protein is CASSLRGVSGYEQYF. CDR3 in DNA: TGTGCCAGCAGTTTACGCGGGGTTAGTGGCTACGAGCAGTACTTC.

V is TRBV27 and J is TRBJ1-4; D uncertain. The CDR3 is 16 amino acids. Trimming left V 0 bases short and J 6 bases short, with 14 bases between. Per the germline V gene, CDR1 is MNHEY and CDR2 is SMNVEV (reference sequence). CDR3 in DNA: TGTGCCAGCAGTTTATCCTCCAGAGGGCTGCATGAAAAACTGTTTTTT. It is translated as CASSLSSRGLHEKLFF.

This chain uses TRBV4-1 with TRBJ1-1, with 10 bases aligning to TRBD1. The germline V gene has CDR1 MGHRA and CDR2 YSYEKL. V lost 4 bases to trimming and J lost 10 bases; unmatched junction nucleotides: 3. This CDR3 contains 12 residues. In DNA form, the CDR3 reads TGCGCCAGCAGCCCCGGACAGGGGGGAGCTTTCTTT. It is translated as CASSPGQGGAFF.

Concerning this clone itself: This sample also contains other DNA sequences that code for the same CDR3. This sequence joins TRBV4-1 and TRBJ1-2; D remains unclear. The CDR3 is 13 residues long. Per germline, CDR1 MGHRA and CDR2 YSYEKL. Between the trimmed V and J ends, which lost 1 base and 5 bases, there was a span of 8 bases. The CDR3 loop is CASSQVEGYGYTF. CDR3 nucleotide sequence: TGCGCCAGCAGCCAAGTGGAAGGGTATGGCTACACCTTC.

CDR3 bases: TGTGCCAGCAGCTTGGACTATGCGGGTGAATACAATGAGCAGTTCTTC. Translating it yields CASSLDYAGEYNEQFF. The chain employs TRBV11-2 and TRBJ2-1; a weak D match, TRBD2 (6 bases). V was trimmed by 3 bases and J by 4 bases, leaving 16 bases between them. The CDR3 is 16 amino acids. Germline CDR1 SGHAT, CDR2 FQNNGV.

The chain employs TRBV5-4 and TRBJ2-7, with 7 bases identical to TRBD2. Trimming took 2 bases from V and 6 from J; bases not matched to a gene: 8. Germline V lookup: CDR1 SGHNT, CDR2 YYREEE (reference sequence). The CDR3 loop spans 14 amino acids. The CDR3 DNA is TGTGCCAGCAGCTTATATGGCGGGAGACGCGAGCAGTACTTC. Translating gives CASSLYGGRREQYF.

The rearrangement joins TRBV29-1 to TRBJ1-1; D unresolved. There are 12 residues in the CDR3. Trimming removed 4 bases at V and 1 base at J, with 7 bases between. Per germline, CDR1 SQVTM and CDR2 ANQGSEA. The CDR3: CSVGDENTEAFF. The CDR3 coding sequence is TGCAGCGTTGGGGATGAGAACACTGAAGCTTTCTTT.

J is TRBJ2-2 and V is TRBV13, with D tentatively TRBD2 (5 bases). The germline V gene has CDR1 PRHDT and CDR2 FYEKMQ (reference sequence). V lost 3 bases to trimming and J lost 4 bases, with 15 bases between them. This CDR3 comprises 16 residues. The CDR3, as DNA: TGTGCCAGCAGCTTTCTCTCAGTACGGGGCACCGGGGAGCTGTTTTTT. Protein product: CASSFLSVRGTGELFF.

V and J are TRBV4-3 and TRBJ2-1; 14 bases map to TRBD2. Looked up from germline, CDR1 is LGHNA and CDR2 is YSLEER. There are 21 residues in the CDR3. J lost 5 bases, V lost 1 base, and 16 bases had no gene match. The CDR3 sequence: CASSQVFPPTSGRAADNEQFF. Written as DNA, the CDR3 is TGCGCCAGCAGCCAAGTTTTCCCTCCGACTAGCGGGAGGGCCGCAGACAATGAGCAGTTCTTC.

The chain combines TRBV30 with TRBJ1-1; D possibly corresponds to TRBD1 (5 bases). CDR1 GTSNPN and CDR2 SVGIG come from the germline V gene (reference sequence). V gave up 1 base and J gave up 6 bases, with 27 bases separating them. The CDR3 spans 18 residues. Written as DNA, the CDR3 is TGTGCCTGGAGTGGAGGGGTAGTCGGGGAGCGGGTGTGGCCTGAAGCTTTCTTT. This codes for CAWSGGVVGERVWPEAFF.

Here the CDR3 reads CASSGTESHIFFF. The CDR3 region has the DNA TGTGCCAGCAGCGGAACCGAAAGCCATATTTTCTTCTTC. The chain is built from TRBV13 and TRBJ2-1; D is ambiguous. The CDR3 has 13 residues. V was cut by 5 bases and J by 16 bases, with 21 bases left in between. Per germline, CDR1 PRHDT and CDR2 FYEKMQ (reference sequence).

Comments on this clone: Other DNA sequences from this sample encode an identical CDR3 as well. This sequence joins TRBV5-6 and TRBJ1-1, with TRBD1 matching over 7 bases. After removal of 5 bases from V and 5 bases from J, the junction contained 6 bases not matched to a gene. Germline V gene lookup returns CDR1 SGHDT and CDR2 YYEEEE. CDR3 size: 13 residues. CDR3 nucleotide sequence: TGTGCCAGCAGTTCAACAGGGGCAACTGAAGCTTTCTTT. Translating it yields CASSSTGATEAFF.

The V gene is TRBV4-3, the J gene TRBJ2-1; the match to TRBD2 covers 11 bases. The CDR3 extends over 17 amino acids. CDR1 and CDR2 from the germline V gene are LGHNA and YSLEER. The ends lost 3 bases at V and 4 bases at J; junction bases unmatched: 8. CDR3 loop: CASSHPSGRSIYNEQFF. CDR3 nucleotides: TGCGCCAGCAGCCACCCTAGCGGGAGGTCGATTTACAATGAGCAGTTCTTC.

In its sample, this clone was seen once. This chain connects TRBV28 to TRBJ2-5; 12 bases match TRBD2. V lost 2 bases, J lost 3 bases, and 4 bases stayed unmatched. Looked up from germline, CDR1 is MDHEN and CDR2 is SYDVKM. This CDR3 is built from 16 residues. CDR3 sequence: CASSLGRLAGEETQYF. The CDR3 nucleotides are TGTGCCAGCAGTTTAGGCCGACTAGCGGGGGAAGAGACCCAGTACTTC.

To note about this clone: This CDR3 is also generated by other DNA sequences in the sample. The V call is TRBV6-5, the J call TRBJ1-2; 11 nucleotides match TRBD1. The germline V gene has CDR1 MNHEY and CDR2 SVGAGI. V lost 2 bases, J lost 5 bases, and 1 base stayed unmatched. The CDR3 is made up of 14 amino acids. This chain's CDR3 is CASSYGTGGYGYTF. The DNA for the CDR3 is TGTGCCAGCAGTTACGGGACAGGGGGATATGGCTACACCTTC.

V gene TRBV7-6 combines with J gene TRBJ2-2, with 12 bases that match TRBD2. Germline V lookup: CDR1 SGHVS, CDR2 FNYEAQ. Germline trimming cut 0 bases from V and 1 base from J; bases unmatched to any gene: 3. The CDR3 has 18 residues. The CDR3 here is CASSLALAGGMNTGELFF. The DNA for the CDR3 is TGTGCCAGCAGCTTAGCGCTAGCGGGGGGGATGAACACCGGGGAGCTGTTTTTT.

This rearrangement joins TRBV29-1 to TRBJ2-2; D unclear. V shed 4 bases and J shed 0 bases, with 6 bases lying between them. CDR3 length: 13 residues. Germline V gene sequence: CDR1 SQVTM, CDR2 ANQGSEA. CDR3 DNA sequence: TGCAGCGTTGTCTTCGCGAACACCGGGGAGCTGTTTTTT. It encodes CSVVFANTGELFF.